This T cell receptor beta chain was profiled in a study of blood T cell repertoires in COVID-19. Recruitment covered 25 or so US areas and drew participants whose ages spanned about 18 to 100 years. The CDR3 sequence is 13 residues long. V was clipped by 0 bases and J by 4 bases, with 8 bases between them. Germline lookup yields CDR1 SGHRS and CDR2 YFSETQ. Some clones are missing from TCRdb's copy, which holds only in-frame ones; the method was immunoSEQ multiplex PCR. Of around 160,000 clones listed, roughly 84% are singletons. Note on this clone: Other DNA sequences from this sample encode an identical CDR3 as well.

The chain is built from TRBV5-1 and TRBJ2-7, with D possibly matching TRBD1 (5 bases). The sequencing input was PBMCs or T cells enriched from blood (not recorded which). The source of this sequence is a woman aged 50 to 65 who had been exposed to COVID-19. CDR3 loop: CASSLEGRYEQYF. The CDR3 DNA reads TGCGCCAGCAGCTTGGAGGGGCGGTACGAGCAGTACTTC.